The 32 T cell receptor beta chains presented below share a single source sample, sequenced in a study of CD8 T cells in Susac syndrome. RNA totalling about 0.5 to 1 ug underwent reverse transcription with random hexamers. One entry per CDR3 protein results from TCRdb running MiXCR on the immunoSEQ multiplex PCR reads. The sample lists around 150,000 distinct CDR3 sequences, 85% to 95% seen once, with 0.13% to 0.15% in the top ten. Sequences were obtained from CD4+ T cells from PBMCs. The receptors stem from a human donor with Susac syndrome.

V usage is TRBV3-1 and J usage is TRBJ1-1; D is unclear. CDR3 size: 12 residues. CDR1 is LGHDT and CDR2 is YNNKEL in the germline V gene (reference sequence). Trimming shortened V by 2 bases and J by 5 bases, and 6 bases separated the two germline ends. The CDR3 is CASSQRYTEAFF. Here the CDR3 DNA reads TGTGCCAGCAGCCAACGGTATACTGAAGCTTTCTTT.

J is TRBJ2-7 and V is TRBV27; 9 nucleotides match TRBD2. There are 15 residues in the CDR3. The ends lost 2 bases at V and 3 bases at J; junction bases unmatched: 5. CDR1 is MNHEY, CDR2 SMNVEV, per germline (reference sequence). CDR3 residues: CASSLRLAAHYEQYF. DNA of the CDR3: TGTGCCAGCAGTTTAAGACTAGCGGCACACTACGAGCAGTACTTC.

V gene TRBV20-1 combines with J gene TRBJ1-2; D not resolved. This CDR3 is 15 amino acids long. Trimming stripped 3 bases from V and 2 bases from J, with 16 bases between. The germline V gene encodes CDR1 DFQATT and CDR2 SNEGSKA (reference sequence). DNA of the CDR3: TGCAGTGCTAGCGCCCCGGGGATCTTAAACTATGGCTACACCTTC. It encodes CSASAPGILNYGYTF.

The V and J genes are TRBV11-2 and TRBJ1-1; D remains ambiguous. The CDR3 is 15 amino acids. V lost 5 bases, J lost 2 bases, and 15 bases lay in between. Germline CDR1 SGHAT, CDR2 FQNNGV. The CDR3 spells CASSKRMAGNTEAFF. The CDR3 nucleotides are TGTGCCAGCAGCAAGAGGATGGCAGGAAACACTGAAGCTTTCTTT. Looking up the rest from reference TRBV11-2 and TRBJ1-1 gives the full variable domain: EAGVAQSPRYKIIEKRQSVAFWCNPISGHATLYWYQQILGQGPKLLIQFQNNGVVDDSQLPKDRFSAERLKGVDSTLKIQPAKLEDSAVYLCASSKRMAGNTEAFFGQGTRLTVV.

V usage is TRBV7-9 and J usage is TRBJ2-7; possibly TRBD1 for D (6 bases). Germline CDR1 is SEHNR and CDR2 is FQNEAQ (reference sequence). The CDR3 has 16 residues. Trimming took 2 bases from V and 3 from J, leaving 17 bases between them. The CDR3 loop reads CASSLSGTRINYEQYF. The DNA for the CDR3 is TGTGCCAGCAGCTTATCCGGGACAAGGATAAACTACGAGCAGTACTTC.

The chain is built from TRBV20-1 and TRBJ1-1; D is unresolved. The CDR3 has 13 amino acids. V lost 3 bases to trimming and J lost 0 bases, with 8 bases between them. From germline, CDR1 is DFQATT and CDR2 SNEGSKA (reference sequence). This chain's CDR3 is CSASPHMNTEAFF. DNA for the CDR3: TGCAGTGCTAGCCCTCACATGAACACTGAAGCTTTCTTT.

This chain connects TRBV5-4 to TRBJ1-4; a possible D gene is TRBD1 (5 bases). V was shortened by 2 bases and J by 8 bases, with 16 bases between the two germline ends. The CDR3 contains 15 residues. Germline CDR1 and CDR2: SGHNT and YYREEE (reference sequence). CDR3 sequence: CASSLTGGDREKLFF. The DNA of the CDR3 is TGTGCCAGCAGCTTAACCGGGGGAGATCGAGAAAAACTGTTTTTT.

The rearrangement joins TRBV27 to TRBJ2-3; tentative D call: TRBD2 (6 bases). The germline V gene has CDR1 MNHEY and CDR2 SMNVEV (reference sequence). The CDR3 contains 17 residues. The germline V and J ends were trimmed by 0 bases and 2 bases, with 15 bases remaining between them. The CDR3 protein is CASSLSSGRNFTDTQYF. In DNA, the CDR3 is TGTGCCAGCAGTTTATCGAGTGGGAGGAACTTCACAGATACGCAGTATTTT.

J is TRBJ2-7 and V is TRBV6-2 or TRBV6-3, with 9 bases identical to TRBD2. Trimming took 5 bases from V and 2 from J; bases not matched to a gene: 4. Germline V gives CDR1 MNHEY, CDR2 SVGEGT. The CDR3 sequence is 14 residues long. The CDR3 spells CASSRAGGTYEQYF. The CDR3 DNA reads TGTGCCAGCAGTCGAGCGGGAGGCACCTACGAGCAGTACTTC.

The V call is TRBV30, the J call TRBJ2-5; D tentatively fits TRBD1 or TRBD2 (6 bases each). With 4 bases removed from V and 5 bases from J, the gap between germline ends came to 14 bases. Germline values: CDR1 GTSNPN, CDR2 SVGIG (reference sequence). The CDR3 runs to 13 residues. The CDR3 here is CAWMDGGWETQYF. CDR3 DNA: TGTGCCTGGATGGACGGGGGCTGGGAGACCCAGTACTTC.

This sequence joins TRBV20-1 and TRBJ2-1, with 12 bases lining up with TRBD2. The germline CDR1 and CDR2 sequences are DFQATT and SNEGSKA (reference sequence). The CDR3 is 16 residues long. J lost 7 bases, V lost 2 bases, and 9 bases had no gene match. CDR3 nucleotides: TGCAGTGCTAGACCAACCCTAGCGGGAGGGGCGAATGAGCAGTTCTTC. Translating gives CSARPTLAGGANEQFF.

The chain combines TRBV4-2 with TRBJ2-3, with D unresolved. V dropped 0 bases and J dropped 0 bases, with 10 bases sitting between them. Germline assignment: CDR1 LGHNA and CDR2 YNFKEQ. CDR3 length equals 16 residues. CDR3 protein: CASSQDLPTSTDTQYF. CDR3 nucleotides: TGTGCCAGCAGCCAAGATCTCCCGACTAGCACAGATACGCAGTATTTT.

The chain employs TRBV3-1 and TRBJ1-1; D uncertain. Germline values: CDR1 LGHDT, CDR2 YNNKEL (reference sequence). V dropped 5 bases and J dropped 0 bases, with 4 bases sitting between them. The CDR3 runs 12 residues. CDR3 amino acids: CASSIMNTEAFF. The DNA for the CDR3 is TGTGCCAGCAGCATAATGAACACTGAAGCTTTCTTT.

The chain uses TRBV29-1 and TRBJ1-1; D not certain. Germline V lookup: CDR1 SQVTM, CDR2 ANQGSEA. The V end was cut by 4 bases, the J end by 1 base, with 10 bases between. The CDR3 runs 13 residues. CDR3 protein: CSVGPTQNTEAFF. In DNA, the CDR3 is TGCAGCGTTGGGCCTACCCAGAACACTGAAGCTTTCTTT.

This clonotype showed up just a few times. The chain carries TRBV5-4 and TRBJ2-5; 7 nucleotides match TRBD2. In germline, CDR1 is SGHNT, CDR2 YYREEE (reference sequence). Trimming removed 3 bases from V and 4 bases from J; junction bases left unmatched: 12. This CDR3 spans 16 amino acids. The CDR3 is CASSYTGLVAGETQYF. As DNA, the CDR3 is TGTGCCAGCAGCTACACCGGACTAGTCGCGGGAGAGACCCAGTACTTC.

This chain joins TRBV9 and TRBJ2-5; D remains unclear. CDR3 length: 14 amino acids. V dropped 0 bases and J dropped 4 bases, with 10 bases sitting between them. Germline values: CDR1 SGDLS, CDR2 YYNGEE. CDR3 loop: CASSVATKSETQYF. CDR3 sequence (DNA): TGTGCCAGCAGCGTAGCTACGAAGTCAGAGACCCAGTACTTC.

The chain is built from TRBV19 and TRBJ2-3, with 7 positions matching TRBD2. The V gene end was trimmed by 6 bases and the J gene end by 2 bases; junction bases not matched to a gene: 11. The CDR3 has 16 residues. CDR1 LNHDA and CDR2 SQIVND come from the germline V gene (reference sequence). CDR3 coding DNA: TGTGCCAGTAGAATTACTCTAGCGGATCCCACAGATACGCAGTATTTT. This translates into CASRITLADPTDTQYF.

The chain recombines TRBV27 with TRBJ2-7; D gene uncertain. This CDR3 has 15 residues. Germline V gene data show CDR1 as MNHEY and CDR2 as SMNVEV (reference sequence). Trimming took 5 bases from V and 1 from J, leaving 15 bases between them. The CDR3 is CASSPLDGLSYEQYF. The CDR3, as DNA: TGTGCCAGCAGTCCCCTTGATGGGCTTTCCTACGAGCAGTACTTC.

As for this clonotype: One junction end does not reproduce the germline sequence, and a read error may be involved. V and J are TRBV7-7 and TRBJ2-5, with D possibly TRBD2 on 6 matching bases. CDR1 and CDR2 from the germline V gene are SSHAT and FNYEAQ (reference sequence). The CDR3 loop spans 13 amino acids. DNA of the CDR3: TGTGCTAGCAGCTTAGGAGGGCAAGAGACCCAGTACTTC. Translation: CASSLGGQETQYF.

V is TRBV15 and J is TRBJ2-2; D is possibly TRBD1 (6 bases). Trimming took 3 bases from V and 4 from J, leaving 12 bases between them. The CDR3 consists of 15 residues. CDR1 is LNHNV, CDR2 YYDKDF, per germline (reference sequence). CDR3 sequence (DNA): TGTGCCACCAGCAGGACCGGGACATCCACCGGGGAGCTGTTTTTT. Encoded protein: CATSRTGTSTGELFF.

CDR3 in DNA: TGTGCCAGCAGCTTGTTCGCGGAGGGACCCTCCTACGAGCAGTACTTC. Translating it yields CASSLFAEGPSYEQYF. This chain connects TRBV13 to TRBJ2-7, with D perhaps TRBD2 (6 bases). CDR1 is PRHDT and CDR2 is FYEKMQ in the germline V gene (reference sequence). This CDR3 comprises 16 residues. V lost 3 bases, J lost 0 bases, and 15 bases lay in between. The full variable domain, completed using reference TRBV13 and TRBJ2-7, is AAGVIQSPRHLIKEKRETATLKCYPIPRHDTVYWYQQGPGQDPQFLISFYEKMQSDKGSIPDRFSAQQFSDYHSELNMSSLELGDSALYFCASSLFAEGPSYEQYFGPGTRLTVT.

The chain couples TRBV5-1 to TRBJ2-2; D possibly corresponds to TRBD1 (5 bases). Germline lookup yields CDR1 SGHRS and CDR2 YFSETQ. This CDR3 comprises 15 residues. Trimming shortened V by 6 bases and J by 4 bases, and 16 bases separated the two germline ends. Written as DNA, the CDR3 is TGCGCCAGCACCCCCAGGGAAGGTGGCACCGGGGAGCTGTTTTTT. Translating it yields CASTPREGGTGELFF.

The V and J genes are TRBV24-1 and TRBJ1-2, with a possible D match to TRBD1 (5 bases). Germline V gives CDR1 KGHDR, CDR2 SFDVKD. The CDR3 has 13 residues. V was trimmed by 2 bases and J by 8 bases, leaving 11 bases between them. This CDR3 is CATSDWQGRGYTF. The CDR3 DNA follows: TGTGCCACCAGTGATTGGCAGGGTCGAGGCTACACCTTC.

The CDR3 region is CASSTGQGGGYTF. DNA of the CDR3: TGCGCCAGCAGCACCGGACAGGGTGGAGGCTACACCTTC. The rearrangement joins TRBV5-1 to TRBJ1-2, with 8 bases aligning to TRBD1. The CDR3 length is 13 residues. CDR1 is SGHRS, CDR2 YFSETQ, per germline. The V gene end was trimmed by 4 bases and the J gene end by 8 bases; junction bases not matched to a gene: 7.

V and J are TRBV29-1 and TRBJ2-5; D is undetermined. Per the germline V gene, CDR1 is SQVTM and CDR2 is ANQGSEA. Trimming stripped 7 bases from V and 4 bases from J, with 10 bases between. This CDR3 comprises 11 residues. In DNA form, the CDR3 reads TGCAGCGCTGGCCTGGGAGAGACCCAGTACTTC. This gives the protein CSAGLGETQYF.

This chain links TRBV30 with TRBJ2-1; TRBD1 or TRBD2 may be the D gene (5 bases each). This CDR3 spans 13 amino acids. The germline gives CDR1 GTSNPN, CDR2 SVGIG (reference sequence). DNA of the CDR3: TGTGCTGGGGGTGAATCCGCGGCGGGTGAGCAGTTCTTC. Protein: CAGGESAAGEQFF. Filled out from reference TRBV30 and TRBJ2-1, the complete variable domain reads SQTIHQWPATLVQPVGSPLSLECTVEGTSNPNLYWYRQAAGRGLQLLFYSVGIGQISSEVPQNLSASRPQDRQFILSSKKLLLSDSGFYLCAGGESAAGEQFFGPGTRLTVL.

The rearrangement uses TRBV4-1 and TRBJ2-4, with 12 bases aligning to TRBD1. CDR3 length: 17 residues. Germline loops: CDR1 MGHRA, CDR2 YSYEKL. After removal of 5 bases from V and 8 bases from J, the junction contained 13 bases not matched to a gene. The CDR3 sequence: CASSTQPGTGGADIQYF. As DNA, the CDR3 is TGCGCCAGCAGCACCCAACCCGGGACAGGGGGCGCGGACATTCAGTACTTC.

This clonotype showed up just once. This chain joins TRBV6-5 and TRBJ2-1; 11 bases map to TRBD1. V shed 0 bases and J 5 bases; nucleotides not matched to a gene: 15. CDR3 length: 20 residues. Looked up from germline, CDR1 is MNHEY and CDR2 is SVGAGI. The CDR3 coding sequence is TGTGCCAGCAGTTACTCGAGATTGGGCTGGACAGGGGGCTTTGACAATGAGCAGTTCTTC. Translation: CASSYSRLGWTGGFDNEQFF.

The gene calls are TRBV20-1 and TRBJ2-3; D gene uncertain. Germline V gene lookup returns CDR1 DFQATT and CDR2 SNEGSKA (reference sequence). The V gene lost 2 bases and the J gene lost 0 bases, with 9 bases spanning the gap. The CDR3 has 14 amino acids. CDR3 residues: CSARKAASTDTQYF. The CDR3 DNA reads TGCAGTGCTAGAAAGGCAGCTAGCACAGATACGCAGTATTTT.

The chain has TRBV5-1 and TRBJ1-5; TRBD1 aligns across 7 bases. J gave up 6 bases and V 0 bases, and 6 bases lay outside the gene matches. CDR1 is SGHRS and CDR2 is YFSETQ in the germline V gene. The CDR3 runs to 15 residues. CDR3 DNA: TGCGCCAGCAGCTTGGTATCAGGGGGAAGTCAGCCCCAGCATTTT. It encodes CASSLVSGGSQPQHF.

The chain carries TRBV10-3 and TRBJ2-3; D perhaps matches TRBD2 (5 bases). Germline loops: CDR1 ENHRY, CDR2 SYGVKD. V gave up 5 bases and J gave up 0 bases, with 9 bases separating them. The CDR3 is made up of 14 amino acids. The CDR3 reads CAISPRGSTDTQYF. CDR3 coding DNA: TGTGCCATCAGTCCCCGGGGAAGCACAGATACGCAGTATTTT.

CDR3 residues: CASSFSTLETQYF. The CDR3 DNA reads as TGTGCCAGCAGCTTCTCCACTTTAGAGACCCAGTACTTC. The chain recombines TRBV7-2 with TRBJ2-5; D remains ambiguous. V was pared by 3 bases and J by 4 bases, with 9 bases between. The germline CDR1 and CDR2 sequences are SGHTA and FQGNSA. The CDR3 consists of 13 residues. Full variable domain (remainder filled in from reference TRBV7-2 and TRBJ2-5): GAGVSQSPSNKVTEKGKDVELRCDPISGHTALYWYRQSLGQGLEFLIYFQGNSAPDKSGLPSDRFSAERTGGSVSTLTIQRTQQEDSAVYLCASSFSTLETQYFGPGTRLLVL.